Shown below are 29 T cell receptor beta chains from a single sample sequenced in a study of technical replicates of blood from four donors. The table came from immunoSEQ multiplex PCR; TCRdb's copy has only in-frame clones and leaves some out. The sample consists of 70,000 or so clones, 92% of them appearing once. Source material: T cells isolated from PBMCs. Receptor source: a human donor in good health.

This chain links TRBV30 with TRBJ2-7, with D possibly being TRBD1 (5 bases). There are 11 residues in the CDR3. The germline V gene encodes CDR1 GTSNPN and CDR2 SVGIG (reference sequence). V was pared by 3 bases and J by 2 bases, with 5 bases between. Here the CDR3 DNA reads TGTGCCTGGAGGGACACCTACGAGCAGTACTTC. Translated, it gives CAWRDTYEQYF. The full variable domain, its missing parts supplied by reference TRBV30 and TRBJ2-7, is SQTIHQWPATLVQPVGSPLSLECTVEGTSNPNLYWYRQAAGRGLQLLFYSVGIGQISSEVPQNLSASRPQDRQFILSSKKLLLSDSGFYLCAWRDTYEQYFGPGTRLTVT.

This chain joins TRBV7-3 and TRBJ2-1; weak D call: TRBD2 (5 bases). CDR3 length: 16 residues. Germline values: CDR1 SGHTA, CDR2 FQGTGA. Trimming stripped 1 base from V and 6 bases from J, with 16 bases between. The DNA of the CDR3 is TGTGCCAGCAGCTTAAACCTAGCTCTTCTGGGCAATGAGCAGTTCTTC. Translation gives CASSLNLALLGNEQFF.

The chain combines TRBV18 with TRBJ2-1; the match to TRBD2 covers 8 bases. Germline assignment: CDR1 KGHSH and CDR2 LQKENI. This CDR3 is 13 amino acids long. Germline trimming cut 4 bases from V and 9 bases from J; bases unmatched to any gene: 5. The CDR3 is CASSRGLASEQFF. The CDR3 region has the DNA TGTGCCAGCTCACGAGGACTAGCCAGTGAGCAGTTCTTC.

The V and J genes are TRBV6-5 and TRBJ2-3; tentatively, D is TRBD1 (6 bases). This CDR3 is 13 amino acids long. The germline V gene encodes CDR1 MNHEY and CDR2 SVGAGI. The germline V and J ends were trimmed by 6 bases and 2 bases, with 9 bases remaining between them. CDR3 protein: CASSRTVTDTQYF. Written as DNA, the CDR3 is TGTGCCAGCAGCAGGACAGTCACAGATACGCAGTATTTT.

This clone was counted only a few times. The chain uses TRBV2 and TRBJ1-3; 8 nucleotides align to TRBD1. V dropped 3 bases and J dropped 3; count of bases not matched to a gene: 13. The CDR3 spans 18 residues. Germline V gene lookup returns CDR1 SNHLY and CDR2 FYNNEI. CDR3 sequence: CASSDLTGESGVGNTIYF. In DNA form, the CDR3 reads TGTGCCAGCAGTGACCTGACAGGGGAGTCTGGTGTTGGAAACACCATATATTTT.

The chain recombines TRBV5-4 with TRBJ1-5, with TRBD1 as a possible D gene (5 bases). The V end lost 0 bases, the J end lost 4 bases, and 5 bases lay between the germline ends. Germline CDR1 SGHNT, CDR2 YYREEE (reference sequence). The CDR3 is 13 amino acids. The CDR3 here is CASSLDRNQPQHF. The CDR3 coding sequence is TGTGCCAGCAGCTTGGACAGGAATCAGCCCCAGCATTTT.

The gene calls are TRBV11-3 and TRBJ2-1; 10 positions match TRBD2. The V and J ends lost 1 base and 15 bases, in that order; junction bases with no gene match: 3. This CDR3 region has 12 residues. Looked up from germline, CDR1 is SGHNT and CDR2 is YENEEA. The CDR3, as DNA: TGTGCCAGCAGCTTAGCTCTAGCGGGAGTGTTCTTC. It is translated as CASSLALAGVFF.

The gene calls are TRBV15 and TRBJ2-1; a possible D gene is TRBD2 (6 bases). Germline assignment: CDR1 LNHNV and CDR2 YYDKDF (reference sequence). The CDR3 is made up of 13 amino acids. The V end was cut by 6 bases, the J end by 9 bases, with 15 bases between. CDR3 region: CATRPHEGGEQFF. CDR3 bases: TGTGCCACCAGACCCCATGAGGGAGGTGAGCAGTTCTTC.

This clone showed up just once. The chain uses TRBV7-2 and TRBJ2-7, with D perhaps matching TRBD1 (5 bases). There are 14 residues in the CDR3. Trimming removed 0 bases from V and 7 bases from J, with 13 bases in between. Per the germline V gene, CDR1 is SGHTA and CDR2 is FQGNSA. The CDR3 is CASSLAPGMWEQYF. The CDR3 DNA follows: TGTGCCAGCAGCTTAGCGCCAGGGATGTGGGAGCAGTACTTC. Full variable domain (remainder filled in from reference TRBV7-2 and TRBJ2-7): GAGVSQSPSNKVTEKGKDVELRCDPISGHTALYWYRQSLGQGLEFLIYFQGNSAPDKSGLPSDRFSAERTGGSVSTLTIQRTQQEDSAVYLCASSLAPGMWEQYFGPGTRLTVT.

V gene TRBV27 combines with J gene TRBJ2-2; D is possibly TRBD2 (6 bases). The CDR3 is 14 residues long. Trimming shortened V by 8 bases and J by 4 bases, and 14 bases separated the two germline ends. CDR1 MNHEY and CDR2 SMNVEV come from the germline V gene (reference sequence). CDR3 loop: CASLRLGPTGELFF. CDR3 coding DNA: TGTGCCAGCCTAAGACTAGGTCCCACCGGGGAGCTGTTTTTT.

The chain has TRBV9 and TRBJ2-4; D is possibly TRBD1 (6 bases). The CDR3 runs 13 residues. V dropped 3 bases and J dropped 6 bases, with 10 bases sitting between them. CDR1 is SGDLS, CDR2 YYNGEE, per germline. CDR3 in amino acids: CASSADSGNIQYF. CDR3 coding DNA: TGTGCCAGCAGCGCGGACAGCGGAAACATTCAGTACTTC. Together with reference TRBV9 and TRBJ2-4, the CDR3 gives the full variable domain: DSGVTQTPKHLITATGQRVTLRCSPRSGDLSVYWYQQSLDQGLQFLIQYYNGEERAKGNILERFSAQQFPDLHSELNLSSLELGDSALYFCASSADSGNIQYFGAGTRLSVL.

The V and J genes are TRBV2 and TRBJ2-7; 13 nucleotides line up with TRBD2. This CDR3 comprises 15 residues. The germline V gene has CDR1 SNHLY and CDR2 FYNNEI. J lost 4 bases, V lost 5 bases, and 5 bases had no gene match. The CDR3 here is CASSKGLAGPYEQYF. DNA of the CDR3: TGTGCCAGCAGTAAGGGACTAGCGGGACCATACGAGCAGTACTTC.

V gene TRBV4-1 combines with J gene TRBJ1-1, with a tentative D call TRBD1 (6 bases). The CDR3 runs 15 residues. Germline CDR1 MGHRA, CDR2 YSYEKL. V was clipped by 2 bases and J by 1 base, with 11 bases between them. CDR3 sequence: CASSQQRGSNTEAFF. CDR3 DNA sequence: TGCGCCAGCAGCCAACAAAGGGGGTCGAACACTGAAGCTTTCTTT.

In its sample, this clone was seen a few times. This sequence joins TRBV4-2 and TRBJ2-2; 8 bases are shared with TRBD2. Unmatched junction bases numbered 10, after V lost 1 base and J lost 0 bases. The CDR3 totals 19 residues. Germline loops: CDR1 LGHNA, CDR2 YNFKEQ. DNA for the CDR3: TGTGCCAGCAGCCAAGGCCAAGCGGGAGACTTCGCGAACACCGGGGAGCTGTTTTTT. The encoded protein is CASSQGQAGDFANTGELFF.

This clone was counted only a few times. V usage is TRBV30 and J usage is TRBJ1-1; perhaps TRBD1 as D (5 bases). CDR1 GTSNPN and CDR2 SVGIG come from the germline V gene (reference sequence). This CDR3 spans 11 amino acids. Between the trimmed V and J ends, which lost 2 bases and 10 bases, there was a span of 11 bases. The CDR3 bases are TGTGCCTGGAGTCCGGGACTGGGAGCTTTCTTT. It is translated as CAWSPGLGAFF.

The gene calls are TRBV11-2 and TRBJ2-7, with 7 nucleotides matching TRBD1. J was trimmed by 2 bases and V by 3 bases; bases with no gene match: 7. The CDR3 totals 15 residues. From germline, CDR1 is SGHAT and CDR2 FQNNGV. CDR3: CASSFGTGDTYEQYF. CDR3 DNA sequence: TGTGCCAGCAGCTTCGGTACAGGGGACACCTACGAGCAGTACTTC.

The CDR3 DNA sequence: TGTGCCAGCAGCTTTGGCTCCGGGACAGGGTACTATGAGCAGTTCTTC. Translated: CASSFGSGTGYYEQFF. V and J are TRBV7-9 and TRBJ2-1, with 9 positions matching TRBD1. Germline values: CDR1 SEHNR, CDR2 FQNEAQ (reference sequence). Trimming at V came to 3 bases and at J to 8 bases, leaving 11 bases not matched to a gene. The CDR3 totals 16 residues.

The rearrangement links TRBV30 to TRBJ1-1; D is ambiguous. V lost 1 base to trimming and J lost 1 base, with 10 bases between them. Germline loops: CDR1 GTSNPN, CDR2 SVGIG (reference sequence). This CDR3 is 14 amino acids long. In DNA form, the CDR3 reads TGTGCCTGGAGTGCCATTACACCGAACACTGAAGCTTTCTTT. Its translation is CAWSAITPNTEAFF.

V is TRBV7-8 and J is TRBJ2-3; D not certain. The CDR3 extends over 13 amino acids. CDR1 is SGHVS, CDR2 FQNEAQ, per germline. V lost 5 bases, J lost 1 base, and 7 bases lay in between. The CDR3 coding sequence is TGTGCCAGCAGCCCCTCCGGCACAGATACGCAGTATTTT. This sequence encodes CASSPSGTDTQYF.

V gene TRBV11-3 combines with J gene TRBJ2-1, with a weak D call TRBD1 (5 bases). The V end was cut by 5 bases, the J end by 8 bases, with 7 bases between. Germline loops: CDR1 SGHNT, CDR2 YENEEA. There are 11 residues in the CDR3. The chain's CDR3 is CASSPRDEQFF. For the CDR3, the DNA is TGTGCCAGCAGCCCCAGGGATGAGCAGTTCTTC.

The rearrangement uses TRBV28 and TRBJ1-2; the match to TRBD1 covers 10 bases. Germline trimming cut 3 bases from V and 6 bases from J; bases unmatched to any gene: 7. This CDR3 is built from 15 residues. The germline V gene encodes CDR1 MDHEN and CDR2 SYDVKM. CDR3 DNA: TGTGCCAGCAGTTTTTACGGGACAGGGGTTAATGGCTACACCTTC. It translates to CASSFYGTGVNGYTF.

The rearrangement joins TRBV6-6 to TRBJ2-7; D perhaps matches TRBD2 (5 bases). V lost 5 bases and J 6 bases, leaving 11 bases between the germline ends. This CDR3 spans 12 amino acids. The germline V gene has CDR1 MNHNY and CDR2 SVGAGI (reference sequence). The CDR3 region is CASSLGDPEQYF. Written as DNA, the CDR3 is TGTGCCAGCAGTCTCGGGGATCCCGAGCAGTACTTC.

V gene TRBV19 combines with J gene TRBJ1-5; 7 positions agree with TRBD1. V shed 9 bases and J 6 bases; nucleotides not matched to a gene: 8. Germline V lookup: CDR1 LNHDA, CDR2 SQIVND (reference sequence). This CDR3 is built from 13 residues. Written as DNA, the CDR3 is TGTGCCAGCTCGACAGGGACGGTTCAGCCCCAGCATTTT. Translation gives CASSTGTVQPQHF.

This chain joins TRBV19 and TRBJ1-1; tentative D call: TRBD1 (5 bases). CDR3 length: 15 amino acids. In germline, CDR1 is LNHDA, CDR2 SQIVND (reference sequence). V gave up 5 bases and J gave up 6 bases, with 19 bases separating them. Here the CDR3 reads CASSPTGTPTPEAFF. DNA of the CDR3: TGTGCCAGTAGTCCGACCGGGACTCCAACCCCTGAAGCTTTCTTT.

This chain joins TRBV6-5 and TRBJ2-7; 11 bases match TRBD2. The CDR3 is 15 amino acids. Germline loops: CDR1 MNHEY, CDR2 SVGAGI. The J segment lost 4 bases and the V segment lost 4 bases, leaving 6 bases of the junction unmatched. In DNA form, the CDR3 reads TGTGCCAGCAGTTCCCCACTAGCGGGAGTTTACGAGCAGTACTTC. It is translated as CASSSPLAGVYEQYF.

For the CDR3, the DNA is TGTGCCTGGAGTGTTAAGGGACAGGGTGAGATCCTGCCTGGAAACACCATATATTTT. Its translation: CAWSVKGQGEILPGNTIYF. The chain joins TRBV30 to TRBJ1-3; TRBD1 agrees at 9 bases. V shed 0 bases and J 2 bases; nucleotides not matched to a gene: 14. The length of the CDR3 is 19 residues. The germline CDR1 and CDR2 sequences are GTSNPN and SVGIG (reference sequence). Drawing the rest from reference TRBV30 and TRBJ1-3, the complete variable domain is SQTIHQWPATLVQPVGSPLSLECTVEGTSNPNLYWYRQAAGRGLQLLFYSVGIGQISSEVPQNLSASRPQDRQFILSSKKLLLSDSGFYLCAWSVKGQGEILPGNTIYFGEGSWLTVV.

The rearrangement uses TRBV9 and TRBJ2-1, with 8 nucleotides matching TRBD2. The V and J ends lost 0 bases and 4 bases, in that order; junction bases with no gene match: 3. The CDR3 runs 15 residues. Germline V CDR1 and CDR2: SGDLS, YYNGEE. The CDR3 nucleotides are TGTGCCAGCAGCGTAGGGCTAGCGGGTTACAATGAGCAGTTCTTC. Protein sequence: CASSVGLAGYNEQFF.

The chain employs TRBV7-9 and TRBJ1-3; D is ambiguous. Germline CDR1 SEHNR, CDR2 FQNEAQ (reference sequence). CDR3 length: 15 amino acids. Deletions cut 4 bases from V and 0 bases from J, with 10 bases between. The CDR3 DNA reads TGTGCCAGCAGCTCTAGTAGGCGCTCTGGAAACACCATATATTTT. It is translated as CASSSSRRSGNTIYF.

The chain is built from TRBV28 and TRBJ2-3; 9 bases line up with TRBD1. With V trimmed by 4 bases and J by 2 bases, 7 bases remained unmatched. The CDR3 loop spans 16 amino acids. Germline CDR1 is MDHEN and CDR2 is SYDVKM. CDR3 in DNA: TGTGCCAGCAGTTCCGACAGGGGGAGACTCACAGATACGCAGTATTTT. As protein: CASSSDRGRLTDTQYF.